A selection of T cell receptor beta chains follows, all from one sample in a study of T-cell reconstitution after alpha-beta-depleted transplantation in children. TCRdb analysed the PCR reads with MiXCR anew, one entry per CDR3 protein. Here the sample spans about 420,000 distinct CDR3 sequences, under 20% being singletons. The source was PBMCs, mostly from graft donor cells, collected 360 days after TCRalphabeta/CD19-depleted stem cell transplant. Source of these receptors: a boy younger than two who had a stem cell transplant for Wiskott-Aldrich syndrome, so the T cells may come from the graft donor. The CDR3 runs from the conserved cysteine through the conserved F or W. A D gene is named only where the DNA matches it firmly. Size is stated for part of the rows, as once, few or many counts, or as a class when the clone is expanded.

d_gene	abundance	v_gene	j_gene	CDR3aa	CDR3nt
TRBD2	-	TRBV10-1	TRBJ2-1	CASSERQLAGSDNEQFF	TGCGCCAGCAGTGAGCGGCAGCTAGCGGGATCGGACAATGAGCAGTTCTTC
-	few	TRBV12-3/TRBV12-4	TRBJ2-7	CASSSASGVYEQYF	TGTGCCAGCAGTTCGGCTTCGGGAGTCTACGAGCAGTACTTC
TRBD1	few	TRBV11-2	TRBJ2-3	CASSLQGAGDTQYF	TGTGCCAGCAGCTTACAGGGGGCTGGAGATACGCAGTATTTT
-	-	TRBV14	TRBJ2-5	CASSQGMGGTALATQYF	TGTGCCAGCAGCCAAGGAATGGGTGGGACCGCACTAGCGACCCAGTACTTC
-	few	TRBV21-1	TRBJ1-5	CASSKRRGQGVQPQHF	TGTGCCAGCAGCAAACGCCGGGGACAGGGAGTTCAGCCCCAGCATTTT
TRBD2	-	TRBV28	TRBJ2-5	CASTPVRRGGKKTQYF	TGTGCCAGCACCCCCGTACGACGGGGGGGGAAAAAGACCCAGTACTTC
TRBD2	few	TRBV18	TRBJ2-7	CASSPRTAVAGGRNEQYF	TGTGCCAGCTCACCACGGACAGCAGTAGCGGGAGGACGCAACGAGCAGTACTTC
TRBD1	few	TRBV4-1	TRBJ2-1	CASSQVPGTVKYNEQFF	TGCGCCAGCAGCCAAGTTCCCGGGACAGTAAAGTACAATGAGCAGTTCTTC
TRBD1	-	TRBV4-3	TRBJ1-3	CASSQGAGGFSGNTIYF	TGCGCCAGCAGCCAAGGGGCAGGGGGCTTCTCTGGAAACACCATATATTTT
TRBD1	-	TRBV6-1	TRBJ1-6	CASSPRGPYNSPLHF	TGTGCCAGCAGTCCCAGGGGGCCATATAATTCACCCCTCCACTTT
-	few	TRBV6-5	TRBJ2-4	CASSSIMSREPMNVYF	TGTGCCAGCAGTTCCATCATGTCCCGGGAGCCAATGAATGTGTACTTC
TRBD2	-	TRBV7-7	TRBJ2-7	CASSSGLGPYEQYF	TGTGCCAGCAGCTCTGGACTAGGTCCCTACGAGCAGTACTTC
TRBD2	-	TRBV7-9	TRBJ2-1	CASSSMGEGRGEQFF	TGTGCCAGCAGCTCGATGGGGGAGGGCCGAGGTGAGCAGTTCTTC
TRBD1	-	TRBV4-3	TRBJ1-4	CASSPGQGGEKLFF	TGCGCCAGCAGCCCGGGACAGGGGGGTGAAAAACTGTTTTTT
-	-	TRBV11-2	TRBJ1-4	CASSLRPRVLLNEKLFF	TGTGCCAGCAGCTTAAGGCCCAGGGTACTCCTTAATGAAAAACTGTTTTTT
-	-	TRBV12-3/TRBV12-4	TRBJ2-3	CASCLRWGRLPTVHSTQYF	TGTGCCAGCTGTTTAAGGTGGGGCAGGCTACCCACCGTTCATAGTACGCAGTATTTT
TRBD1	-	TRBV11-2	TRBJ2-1	CASSLDRVGKYNEQFF	TGTGCCAGCAGCTTGGACAGGGTCGGGAAATACAATGAGCAGTTCTTC
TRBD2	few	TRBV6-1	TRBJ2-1	CASSEVWRGGRNEQFF	TGTGCCAGCAGTGAGGTTTGGCGGGGGGGCCGCAATGAGCAGTTCTTC
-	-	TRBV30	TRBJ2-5	CAWSRRGHLQETQYF	TGTGCCTGGTCCAGAAGGGGACACCTACAAGAGACCCAGTACTTC
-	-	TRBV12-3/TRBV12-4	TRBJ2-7	CASSLSWVRDSTYEQYF	TGTGCCAGCAGTTTGAGTTGGGTAAGAGACAGTACCTACGAGCAGTACTTC
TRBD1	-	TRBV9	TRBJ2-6	CASSVGGQPSSGANVLTF	TGTGCCAGCAGCGTAGGGGGACAGCCGAGCTCTGGGGCCAACGTCCTGACTTTC
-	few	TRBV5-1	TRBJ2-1	CASSLYANEQFF	TGCGCCAGCAGCTTGTACGCTAATGAGCAGTTCTTC
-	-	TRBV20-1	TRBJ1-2	CSASRGNGYTF	TGCAGTGCTAGCCGGGGGAATGGCTACACCTTC
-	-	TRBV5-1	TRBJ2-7	CASSKDRPSYEQYF	TGCGCCAGCAGCAAAGACAGGCCATCCTACGAGCAGTACTTC
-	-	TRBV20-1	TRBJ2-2	CSASKGTGELFF	TGCAGTGCTAGTAAGGGAACCGGGGAGCTGTTTTTT
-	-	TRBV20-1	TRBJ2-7	CSARSTISYEQYF	TGCAGTGCTAGAAGTACTATCTCCTACGAGCAGTACTTC
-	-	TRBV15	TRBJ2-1	CATSRRNEQFF	TGTGCCACCAGCAGACGTAATGAGCAGTTCTTC
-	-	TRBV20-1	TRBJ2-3	CSARPDTDTQYF	TGCAGTGCTAGACCCGACACAGATACGCAGTATTTT
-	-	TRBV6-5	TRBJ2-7	CASSYSGQGISYEQYF	TGTGCCAGCAGTTACTCGGGGCAGGGAATCTCCTACGAGCAGTACTTC
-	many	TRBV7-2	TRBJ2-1	CASSLGPSPAYNEQFF	TGTGCCAGCAGCTTAGGCCCTAGTCCAGCCTACAATGAGCAGTTCTTC
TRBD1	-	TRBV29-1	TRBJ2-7	CSATGQAEQYF	TGCAGCGCAACGGGACAGGCCGAGCAGTACTTC
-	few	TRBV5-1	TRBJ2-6	CASSLTGLSGANVLTF	TGCGCCAGCAGCTTGACAGGGTTATCTGGGGCCAACGTCCTGACTTTC
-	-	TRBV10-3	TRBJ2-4	CAISDTTQNQYF	TGTGCCATCAGTGATACGACACAAAATCAGTACTTC
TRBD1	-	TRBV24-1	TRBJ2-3	CATSGLRDREEDTQYF	TGTGCCACCAGTGGCCTCCGGGACAGGGAGGAGGATACGCAGTATTTT
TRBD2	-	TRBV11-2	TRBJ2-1	CASRLGTGGQSGEQFF	TGTGCCAGCAGACTAGGGACGGGGGGGCAATCGGGTGAGCAGTTCTTC